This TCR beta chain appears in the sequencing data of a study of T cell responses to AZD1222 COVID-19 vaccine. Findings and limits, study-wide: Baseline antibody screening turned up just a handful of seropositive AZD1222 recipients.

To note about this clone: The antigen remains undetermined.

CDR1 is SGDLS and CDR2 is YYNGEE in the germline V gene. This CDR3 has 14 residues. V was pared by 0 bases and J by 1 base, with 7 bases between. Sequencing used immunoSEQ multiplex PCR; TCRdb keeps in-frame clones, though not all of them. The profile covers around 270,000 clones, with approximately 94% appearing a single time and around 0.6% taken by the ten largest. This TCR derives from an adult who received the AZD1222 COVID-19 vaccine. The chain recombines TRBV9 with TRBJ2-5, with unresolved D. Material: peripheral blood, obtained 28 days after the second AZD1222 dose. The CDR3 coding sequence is TGTGCCAGCAGCGTAGCTCCAGCCCAAGAGACCCAGTACTTC. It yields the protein CASSVAPAQETQYF.